A selection of T cell receptor beta chains follows, all from one sample in a study of CD8 T cells in ankylosing spondylitis. One entry per CDR3 protein results from TCRdb running MiXCR on the 5' RACE reads. The sample gives a few hundred thousand distinct CDR3 sequences, around 24% of which show up once; approximately 15% is in the top ten. Sequenced input: blood, either unsorted or a sorted T cell fraction (not recorded which). These receptors came from a male donor with ankylosing spondylitis. Each CDR3 is given with its conserved first and last residue. Each record gives: V gene, D gene, J gene, clone size, CDR3 protein, CDR3 DNA. The D gene is left open where the match is weak. Some rows mark clone size as missing; the rest say once, few, many or name a class of expanded clone.

>TRBV5-1|TRBD2|TRBJ2-1|.
CASSLVPASGRANEQFF
TGCGCCAGCAGCTTAGTACCGGCTAGCGGGAGGGCGAATGAGCAGTTCTTC
>TRBV12-3/TRBV12-4|.|TRBJ1-6|.
CASSLGPKISPLHF
TGTGCCAGCAGTTTAGGGCCTAAGATATCACCCCTCCACTTT
>TRBV12-3/TRBV12-4|.|TRBJ2-2|few
CASSPLTGTPGTGELFF
TGTGCCAGCAGCCCACTAACCGGGACTCCTGGGACCGGGGAGCTGTTTTTT
>TRBV15|.|TRBJ1-3|few
CATSRGGGNTIYF
TGTGCCACCAGCAGAGGAGGGGGAAACACCATATATTTT
>TRBV28|TRBD1|TRBJ1-5|.
CASRGQQTDQPQQF
TGTGCCAGCAGGGGACAGCAAACGGATCAGCCCCAGCAATTT
>TRBV5-4|.|TRBJ1-5|few
CASSRGPVEPQHF
TGTGCCAGCAGCAGAGGACCGGTCGAGCCCCAGCATTTT
>TRBV12-3/TRBV12-4|TRBD2|TRBJ2-7|few
CASTREGNEQYF
TGTGCCAGCACCCGGGAGGGAAACGAGCAGTACTTC
>TRBV10-1|TRBD1|TRBJ2-1|.
CASSDPRTGTGFNEQFF
TGCGCCAGCAGTGACCCAAGAACCGGGACAGGGTTCAATGAGCAGTTCTTC
>TRBV20-1|.|TRBJ2-5|many
CSVPRRETQYF
TGCAGTGTACCTCGGAGGGAGACCCAGTACTTC
>TRBV10-3|TRBD1|TRBJ2-1|many
CAISRQGSDEQFF
TGTGCCATCAGCAGACAGGGTAGTGATGAGCAGTTCTTC
>TRBV6-2/TRBV6-3|.|TRBJ1-1|few
CASSYSTGSVAEAFF
TGTGCCAGCAGTTACTCGACGGGGTCGGTAGCTGAAGCTTTCTTT
>TRBV18|.|TRBJ1-2|.
CASSGGTSNYGYTF
TGTGCCAGCTCAGGGGGAACCTCTAACTATGGCTACACCTTC
>TRBV11-3|TRBD1|TRBJ2-1|.
CASSFSRDRLFF
TGTGCCAGCAGCTTTTCCCGGGACAGGTTGTTCTTC
>TRBV12-3/TRBV12-4|.|TRBJ2-1|many
CASRQQSTYNEQFF
TGTGCCAGCAGACAACAAAGCACCTACAATGAGCAGTTCTTC
>TRBV14|TRBD2|TRBJ2-1|.
CASSQEAGREQFF
TGTGCCAGCAGCCAAGAAGCGGGGAGGGAGCAGTTCTTC
>TRBV10-1|TRBD2|TRBJ2-3|.
CASSRGGLAGAADTQYF
TGCGCCAGCAGTCGGGGGGGGCTAGCGGGAGCCGCAGATACGCAGTATTTT
>TRBV5-1|.|TRBJ1-1|.
CASSLSGHFTEAFF
TGCGCCAGCAGCTTGTCGGGACACTTTACTGAAGCTTTCTTT
>TRBV29-1|TRBD2|TRBJ2-3|.
CSVEIAGEGTDTQYF
TGCAGCGTTGAAATAGCGGGAGAGGGCACAGATACGCAGTATTTT
>TRBV13|TRBD1|TRBJ1-6|.
CASSPGTVSGRGSPLHF
TGTGCCAGCAGCCCGGGGACAGTAAGTGGCCGCGGCTCACCCCTCCACTTT
>TRBV12-3/TRBV12-4|.|TRBJ2-5|many
CASSLNRETQYF
TGTGCCAGCAGTTTGAACCGGGAGACCCAGTACTTC
>TRBV7-9|.|TRBJ2-7|.
CASSQGASYEQYF
TGTGCCAGCTCTCAAGGAGCATCCTACGAGCAGTACTTC
>TRBV7-8|TRBD2|TRBJ2-1|.
CASSNHKRERVVVTYNEQFF
TGTGCCAGCAGCAACCACAAGCGGGAGAGGGTGGTAGTCACCTACAATGAGCAGTTCTTC
>TRBV7-9|TRBD2|TRBJ2-1|few
CASSLRLALRLYNEQFF
TGTGCCAGCAGCTTAAGACTAGCACTTCGACTTTACAATGAGCAGTTCTTC
>TRBV2|.|TRBJ2-5|few
CASSVRTAQETQYF
TGTGCCAGCAGTGTGCGAACGGCCCAAGAGACCCAGTACTTC
>TRBV20-1|TRBD2|TRBJ2-7|.
CSAMGGANYEQYF
TGCAGCGCCATGGGAGGGGCCAACTACGAGCAGTACTTC
>TRBV9|TRBD2|TRBJ2-1|many
CASSVTSGPYNEQFF
TGTGCCAGCAGCGTCACTAGCGGGCCTTACAATGAGCAGTTCTTC
>TRBV20-1|TRBD2|TRBJ2-1|few
CSASLPSGTTAGHNEQFF
TGCAGTGCTAGTTTGCCCAGCGGGACCACCGCCGGACACAATGAGCAGTTCTTC
>TRBV6-5|.|TRBJ2-2|few
CASSYSSGNTGELFF
TGTGCCAGCAGTTACTCGAGCGGGAACACCGGGGAGCTGTTTTTT
>TRBV10-3|.|TRBJ2-3|few
CAIGGGTRTDTQYF
TGTGCCATCGGAGGGGGGACCCGCACAGATACGCAGTATTTT
>TRBV7-8|.|TRBJ2-2|few
CASSFDGHTGELFF
TGTGCCAGCAGCTTCGACGGGCACACCGGGGAGCTGTTTTTT
>TRBV29-1|TRBD1|TRBJ2-3|many
CSVSRTGATDTQYF
TGCAGCGTTTCCCGGACAGGAGCCACAGATACGCAGTATTTT
>TRBV29-1|TRBD1|TRBJ1-4|many
CSVDGGQGAVEKLFF
TGCAGCGTTGATGGGGGACAGGGGGCGGTCGAAAAACTGTTTTTT
>TRBV20-1|TRBD2|TRBJ2-2|few
CSADPGLAGGPNTGELFF
TGCAGTGCTGACCCCGGACTAGCGGGAGGGCCGAACACCGGGGAGCTGTTTTTT
>TRBV12-3/TRBV12-4|TRBD1|TRBJ2-2|few
CAGKTGGHPNTGELFF
TGTGCCGGTAAAACAGGGGGCCATCCGAACACCGGGGAGCTGTTTTTT
>TRBV2|TRBD2|TRBJ2-1|few
CASKVRTSGRGEQFF
TGTGCCAGCAAAGTGCGGACTAGCGGTAGAGGTGAGCAGTTCTTC
>TRBV18|TRBD2|TRBJ2-7|.
CASSQLLAGGPYEQYF
TGTGCCAGCTCACAATTGTTAGCGGGAGGGCCCTACGAGCAGTACTTC
>TRBV7-2|.|TRBJ2-7|.
CASSLGPGTVEQYF
TGTGCCAGCAGCTTAGGGCCCGGTACCGTCGAGCAGTACTTC
>TRBV27|TRBD1|TRBJ2-3|many
CASSFRGDTQYF
TGTGCCAGCAGTTTCAGGGGGGATACGCAGTATTTT
>TRBV7-8|TRBD2|TRBJ2-3|.
CASSQRGTSGSNPDTQYF
TGTGCCAGCAGCCAGAGGGGGACTAGCGGTTCCAACCCCGATACGCAGTATTTT
>TRBV7-3|TRBD2|TRBJ2-1|.
CASSPGGGGQYNEQFF
TGTGCCAGCAGCCCTGGGGGGGGAGGGCAATACAATGAGCAGTTCTTC